The rows below give T cell receptor beta chains drawn from one sample of a study of T-cell reconstitution after alpha-beta-depleted transplantation in children. One entry per CDR3 protein results from TCRdb running MiXCR on the PCR reads. This sample carries roughly 350,000 distinct CDR3 sequences, about a tenth of them seen once, and the ten largest clones take approximately 2.3%. The sample in question was PBMCs from the stem cell graft donor, obtained from the stem cell graft. These receptors came from a human donor who donated a stem cell graft to a child with acute lymphoblastic leukemia. The CDR3 runs from the conserved cysteine through the conserved F or W. Each record gives: D gene, V gene, J gene, clone size, CDR3 DNA, CDR3 protein. D genes are given only for firm matches. Clone size is given for some rows only: seen once, a few or many times, or a class if the clone is expanded.

TRBD2,TRBV20-1,TRBJ2-3,.,TGCAGTGCCCCCATCCTAGCGGGAGCCGCAGATACGCAGTATTTT,CSAPILAGAADTQYF
TRBD2,TRBV5-1,TRBJ2-1,.,TGCGCCAGCAGCTGGTCCGGGACTAGCGGGGAACGGGAGTTCTTC,CASSWSGTSGEREFF
.,TRBV7-2,TRBJ1-2,few,TGTGCCAGCAGCGTTGGACGGAGTAAGGGCTACACCTTC,CASSVGRSKGYTF
TRBD2,TRBV7-9,TRBJ2-1,.,TGTGCCAGCAGCCCTAGAGGGCTAGCGGGAGTTTACAATGAGCAGTTCTTC,CASSPRGLAGVYNEQFF
.,TRBV15,TRBJ2-7,.,TGTGCCACCAGCAGAGGTAGTCAGGTCTCCTACGAGCAGTACTTC,CATSRGSQVSYEQYF
.,TRBV12-3/TRBV12-4,TRBJ1-2,many,TGTGCCAGCAGTTTAGCAAGGAACTATGGCTACACCTTC,CASSLARNYGYTF
TRBD1,TRBV14,TRBJ2-3,few,TGTGCCAGCAGCCAAGCGGACAGGGGTACAGATACGCAGTATTTT,CASSQADRGTDTQYF
.,TRBV11-2,TRBJ2-3,few,TGTGCCAGCAGCCTCTGGGACCCCAGTCCGTATTTT,CASSLWDPSPYF
.,TRBV12-3/TRBV12-4,TRBJ1-1,.,TGTGCCAGCAGTGGACTCCAGGGAAGGACTGAAGCTTTCTTT,CASSGLQGRTEAFF
.,TRBV5-1,TRBJ1-2,many,TGCGCCAGCAGCTTGGGTCCCCCTAACTATGGCTACACCTTC,CASSLGPPNYGYTF
.,TRBV4-1,TRBJ1-1,many,TGCGCCAGCAGCCAAGAAATTGAAGGTTTTGAGGGCCGGACTTTCTTT,CASSQEIEGFEGRTFF
TRBD2,TRBV3-1,TRBJ2-3,.,TGTGCCAGCAGCCACGGACTAGCGGGAGCCTCGAGGGGAGATACGCAGTATTTT,CASSHGLAGASRGDTQYF
.,TRBV19,TRBJ2-7,.,TGTGCCAGTAGTAGGGGGAAGGAATACGAGCAGTACTTC,CASSRGKEYEQYF
.,TRBV20-1,TRBJ2-1,few,TGCAGTGCTAGAGGGGACAATGAGCAGTTCTTC,CSARGDNEQFF
.,TRBV5-1,TRBJ2-7,.,TGCGCCAGCAGCACACTTAGCGGCTCGCACTACGAGCAGTACTTC,CASSTLSGSHYEQYF
.,TRBV7-2,TRBJ2-3,.,TGTGCCAGCAGCTTTAGAAGGGGAGATACGCAGTATTTT,CASSFRRGDTQYF
.,TRBV9,TRBJ2-1,many,TGTGCCAGCAGCGTGGCGGGCTCCTACAATGAGCAGTTCTTC,CASSVAGSYNEQFF
.,TRBV7-9,TRBJ2-1,few,TGTGCCAGCAGCTTAGCGGATCTCAATGAGCAGTTCTTC,CASSLADLNEQFF
TRBD1,TRBV29-1,TRBJ2-7,.,TGCAGCGGATTGGGACAGGGCTACGAGCAGTACTTC,CSGLGQGYEQYF
.,TRBV7-8,TRBJ2-5,.,TGTGTCAGCAGCTCACGGGTCTGGAATGGCGAGACCCAGTACTTC,CVSSSRVWNGETQYF
.,TRBV12-3/TRBV12-4,TRBJ1-4,.,TGTGCCAGCAGTTTTGGGGCGACAGGCCGAAATGAAAAACTGTTTTTT,CASSFGATGRNEKLFF
.,TRBV7-6,TRBJ1-1,many,TGTGCCAGCAGCTTATCTATGAACAGCAACACTGAAGCTTTCTTT,CASSLSMNSNTEAFF
.,TRBV9,TRBJ2-7,many,TGTGCCAGCAGCGTAGGGGGGACTGCAACCTACGAGCAGTACTTC,CASSVGGTATYEQYF
.,TRBV11-3,TRBJ2-1,.,TGTGCCAGCAGCCAGGGACACGCGACCTACAATGAGCAGTTCTTC,CASSQGHATYNEQFF
TRBD1,TRBV9,TRBJ1-5,.,TGTGCCAGCAGCGTAGCTACAGGAGGAGGACAGGGATTAGGAGGCAATCAGCCCCAGCATTTT,CASSVATGGGQGLGGNQPQHF
.,TRBV5-1,TRBJ2-1,many,TGCGCCAGCAGCTTTGGTAAAAGCGGGTCCTACAATGAGCAGTTCTTC,CASSFGKSGSYNEQFF
TRBD1,TRBV7-6,TRBJ2-5,many,TGTGCCAGCAGCGCCTTGACAGGGGGCGAAGAGACCCAGTACTTC,CASSALTGGEETQYF
TRBD2,TRBV29-1,TRBJ2-5,.,TGCAGCGTCGCGGGGGTAATGGAGACCCAGTACTTC,CSVAGVMETQYF
TRBD1,TRBV28,TRBJ2-2,.,TGTGCCAGCAGTCCCGTAGACAGGGGGCCCGGGGAGCTGTTTTTT,CASSPVDRGPGELFF